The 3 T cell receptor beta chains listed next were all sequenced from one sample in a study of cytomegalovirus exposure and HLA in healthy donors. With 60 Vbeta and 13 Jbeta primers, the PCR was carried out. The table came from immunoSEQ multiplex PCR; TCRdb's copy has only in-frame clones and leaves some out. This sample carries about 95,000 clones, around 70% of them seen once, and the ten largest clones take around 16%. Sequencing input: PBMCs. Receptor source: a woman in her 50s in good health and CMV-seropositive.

The CDR3 here is CASSLDRGRETQYF. CDR3 coding DNA: TGTGCCAGCAGCCTGGACAGGGGCAGAGAGACCCAGTACTTC. The gene calls are TRBV6-1 and TRBJ2-5; 9 nucleotides align to TRBD1. The trim removed 6 bases at V and 4 bases at J, leaving 6 bases unmatched. The CDR3 sequence is 14 residues long. The germline gives CDR1 MNHNS, CDR2 SASEGT.

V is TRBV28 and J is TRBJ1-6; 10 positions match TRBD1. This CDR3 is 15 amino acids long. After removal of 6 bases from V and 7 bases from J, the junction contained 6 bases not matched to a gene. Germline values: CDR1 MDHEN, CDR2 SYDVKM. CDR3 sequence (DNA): TGTGCCAGCAGGGCAGGGGACAGGGGAAATTCACCCCTCCACTTT. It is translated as CASRAGDRGNSPLHF.

DNA for the CDR3: TGTGCCAGCAGAGGGGGCCTTTACCGGGACAGGGTAAAAGAGACCCAGTACTTC. This codes for CASRGGLYRDRVKETQYF. The chain links TRBV11-1 to TRBJ2-5, with TRBD1 identical over 9 bases. Germline V gene lookup returns CDR1 SGHAT and CDR2 FQDESV (reference sequence). Losses at the gene ends were 6 bases for V and 3 bases for J; bases not matched to a gene: 17. CDR3 length equals 18 residues.